The 24 T cell receptor beta chains given below trace back to one sample, sequenced in a study of T cell responses to AZD1222 COVID-19 vaccine. The protocol was immunoSEQ multiplex PCR, while the TCRdb copy is restricted to in-frame clones and leaves out a portion. The sample lists just under 95,000 clones; approximately 90% were seen once. The source was peripheral blood, collected on day 0 of AZD1222 vaccination. The receptors derive from an adult in good health.

The CDR3 loop is CASSEGQGYQETQYF. As DNA, the CDR3 is TGTGCCAGCAGTGAAGGACAGGGCTACCAAGAGACCCAGTACTTC. The chain carries TRBV6-1 and TRBJ2-5; TRBD1 matches 7 bases. CDR3 length: 15 amino acids. With 1 base clipped from V and 0 bases from J, the junction kept 2 bases outside the gene matches. Germline values: CDR1 MNHNS, CDR2 SASEGT.

The chain links TRBV30 to TRBJ2-1; TRBD2 aligns across 8 bases. V lost 2 bases to trimming and J lost 9 bases; unmatched junction nucleotides: 9. The CDR3 consists of 14 residues. Germline-derived CDR1 and CDR2 are GTSNPN and SVGIG (reference sequence). The CDR3 loop is CAWSPGLDEAEQFF. As DNA, the CDR3 is TGTGCCTGGAGTCCGGGACTAGACGAGGCTGAGCAGTTCTTC.

This chain connects TRBV7-9 to TRBJ2-5; 10 positions agree with TRBD2. Germline CDR1 SEHNR, CDR2 FQNEAQ (reference sequence). CDR3 length: 15 residues. The ends lost 6 bases at V and 4 bases at J; junction bases unmatched: 8. The CDR3 protein is CASSSSGSSGETQYF. The CDR3 DNA sequence: TGTGCCAGCAGTTCTAGCGGGAGTTCTGGAGAGACCCAGTACTTC.

In its sample, this clone was seen a few times. J is TRBJ2-7 and V is TRBV6-6; 8 bases match TRBD1. V lost 5 bases, J lost 2 bases, and 5 bases stayed unmatched. Germline V gene sequence: CDR1 MNHNY, CDR2 SVGAGI (reference sequence). The CDR3 runs to 14 residues. The CDR3 loop is CASSRQGTPYEQYF. The DNA for the CDR3 is TGTGCCAGCAGTCGACAGGGGACCCCCTACGAGCAGTACTTC.

The chain is built from TRBV18 and TRBJ2-2, with 8 bases identical to TRBD2. This CDR3 has 18 amino acids. Germline values: CDR1 KGHSH, CDR2 LQKENI. With 0 bases clipped from V and 0 bases from J, the junction kept 6 bases outside the gene matches. The CDR3 DNA follows: TGTGCCAGCTCACCACCGGACGGGGGGGCCTCGAACACCGGGGAGCTGTTTTTT. Translating gives CASSPPDGGASNTGELFF.

The chain is built from TRBV2 and TRBJ1-6, with 7 bases that match TRBD1. Germline loops: CDR1 SNHLY, CDR2 FYNNEI. Trimming took 10 bases from V and 7 from J; bases not matched to a gene: 10. The CDR3 has 14 residues. Here the CDR3 reads CATEAGGRNSPLHF. The CDR3 DNA is TGTGCCACTGAAGCAGGGGGAAGGAATTCACCCCTCCACTTT.

This clone was detected once. This sequence joins TRBV6-1 and TRBJ2-3; a possible D gene is TRBD2 (5 bases). The CDR3 consists of 18 residues. V lost 2 bases to trimming and J lost 2 bases, with 20 bases between them. Per the germline V gene, CDR1 is MNHNS and CDR2 is SASEGT. The CDR3 region is CASSETRFALATTDTQYF. The CDR3 DNA reads TGTGCCAGCAGTGAAACTAGGTTCGCGCTGGCCACCACAGATACGCAGTATTTT.

The chain links TRBV2 to TRBJ1-3; perhaps TRBD1 as D (6 bases). V was trimmed by 7 bases and J by 0 bases, leaving 10 bases between them. Per germline, CDR1 SNHLY and CDR2 FYNNEI. The CDR3 runs 14 residues. CDR3 nucleotide sequence: TGTGCCAGCAACCTACAGGGCTCTGGAAACACCATATATTTT. Translating gives CASNLQGSGNTIYF. The whole variable domain, remainder taken from reference TRBV2 and TRBJ1-3, is EPEVTQTPSHQVTQMGQEVILRCVPISNHLYFYWYRQILGQKVEFLVSFYNNEISEKSEIFDDQFSVERPDGSNFTLKIRSTKLEDSAMYFCASNLQGSGNTIYFGEGSWLTVV.

The chain joins TRBV5-1 to TRBJ1-2; unclear D gene. The CDR3 is 15 residues long. Germline values: CDR1 SGHRS, CDR2 YFSETQ. The ends were cut back, 2 bases at V and 10 bases at J, with 21 bases in the middle. Here the CDR3 reads CASSFTGSTALNYTF. The CDR3 coding sequence is TGCGCCAGCAGCTTTACCGGGAGCACCGCACTAAACTACACCTTC.

The chain carries TRBV6-6 and TRBJ1-3; D ambiguous. The germline V gene encodes CDR1 MNHNY and CDR2 SVGAGI (reference sequence). The CDR3 contains 16 residues. Trimming removed 2 bases from V and 0 bases from J, with 11 bases in between. The CDR3 DNA is TGTGCCAGCAGTTACGGGCGGGATTCCTCTGGAAACACCATATATTTT. It is translated as CASSYGRDSSGNTIYF.

V and J are TRBV13 and TRBJ1-6; D is undetermined. V was pared by 3 bases and J by 10 bases, with 13 bases between. Germline assignment: CDR1 PRHDT and CDR2 FYEKMQ (reference sequence). CDR3 length: 14 residues. The CDR3 reads CASSFGRTGSPLHF. The CDR3 DNA follows: TGTGCCAGCAGCTTTGGACGGACGGGATCACCCCTCCACTTT. The variable domain in full, with the rest retrieved from reference TRBV13 and TRBJ1-6, is AAGVIQSPRHLIKEKRETATLKCYPIPRHDTVYWYQQGPGQDPQFLISFYEKMQSDKGSIPDRFSAQQFSDYHSELNMSSLELGDSALYFCASSFGRTGSPLHFGNGTRLTVT.

The chain joins TRBV7-8 to TRBJ2-7; 14 positions agree with TRBD2. From germline, CDR1 is SGHVS and CDR2 FQNEAQ. The CDR3 sequence is 15 residues long. Trimming took 5 bases from V and 2 from J; bases not matched to a gene: 2. CDR3 in amino acids: CASSGTSGGPYEQYF. CDR3 in DNA: TGTGCCAGCAGCGGGACTAGCGGGGGACCCTACGAGCAGTACTTC.

The chain links TRBV28 to TRBJ2-7; possible D gene TRBD2, 6 bases. V was pared by 7 bases and J by 2 bases, with 18 bases between. The CDR3 has 15 amino acids. CDR1 and CDR2 from the germline V gene are MDHEN and SYDVKM. CDR3 DNA sequence: TGTGCCAGCACCTCAGGTCCCGGGGAGGCCTACGAGCAGTACTTC. Translated, it gives CASTSGPGEAYEQYF.

Here the CDR3 reads CASSPQLGASGGTQYF. CDR3 DNA: TGTGCCAGCAGCCCTCAACTCGGAGCGTCCGGTGGTACGCAGTATTTT. The chain is built from TRBV3-1 (or the pseudogene TRBV3-2) and TRBJ2-3, with unresolved D. Trimming removed 4 bases at V and 8 bases at J, with 22 bases between. This CDR3 has 16 amino acids. From germline, CDR1 is LGHDT and CDR2 YNNKEL (reference sequence).

The chain joins TRBV28 to TRBJ1-2, with TRBD1 identical over 7 bases. Germline V gene sequence: CDR1 MDHEN, CDR2 SYDVKM. This CDR3 has 16 amino acids. The V segment lost 5 bases and the J segment 6 bases; nucleotides outside the gene matches: 15. For the CDR3, the DNA is TGTGCCAGCAGTGCCCCCTCCTTGGGACAGATCGATGGCTACACCTTC. Translation: CASSAPSLGQIDGYTF.

This clone was observed a single time. The chain is built from TRBV10-1 and TRBJ2-3; 7 bases agree with TRBD1. V lost 5 bases and J lost 2; bases outside the gene matches: 4. This CDR3 has 14 residues. The germline gives CDR1 WNHNN, CDR2 SYGVQD (reference sequence). The CDR3 here is CASSRDSPTDTQYF. The CDR3 bases are TGCGCCAGCAGTCGGGACAGCCCCACAGATACGCAGTATTTT.

The chain joins TRBV6-5 to TRBJ1-2; D unresolved. The V gene's germline CDR1 is MNHEY and CDR2 SVGAGI. Trimming stripped 6 bases from V and 3 bases from J, with 11 bases between. The CDR3 is 13 amino acids. CDR3 loop: CASSPSGDYGYTF. In DNA form, the CDR3 reads TGTGCCAGCAGCCCGTCCGGGGACTATGGCTACACCTTC.

A single count supports this clone. V is TRBV24-1 and J is TRBJ1-5; no clear D. V lost 5 bases and J 1 base, leaving 5 bases between the germline ends. The CDR3 consists of 13 residues. Germline values: CDR1 KGHDR, CDR2 SFDVKD. The CDR3 is CATSGQSNQPQHF. In DNA form, the CDR3 reads TGTGCCACCAGTGGGCAAAGCAATCAGCCCCAGCATTTT.

The chain couples TRBV7-2 to TRBJ1-2; possibly TRBD1 for D (5 bases). In germline, CDR1 is SGHTA, CDR2 FQGNSA. V was pared by 4 bases and J by 3 bases, with 12 bases between. There are 14 residues in the CDR3. The CDR3 protein is CASSSAGVYYGYTF. The CDR3 bases are TGTGCCAGCAGCTCGGCGGGGGTTTACTATGGCTACACCTTC. Filled out from reference TRBV7-2 and TRBJ1-2, the complete variable domain reads GAGVSQSPSNKVTEKGKDVELRCDPISGHTALYWYRQSLGQGLEFLIYFQGNSAPDKSGLPSDRFSAERTGGSVSTLTIQRTQQEDSAVYLCASSSAGVYYGYTFGSGTRLTVV.

This clone was counted once. The chain joins TRBV19 to TRBJ1-6; TRBD1 aligns across 7 bases. V was pared by 9 bases and J by 5 bases, with 7 bases of the junction left unmatched. Germline loops: CDR1 LNHDA, CDR2 SQIVND (reference sequence). The CDR3 is 14 amino acids. In DNA form, the CDR3 reads TGTGCCAGCCATGGACAGGTTGATAATTCACCCCTCCACTTT. Protein sequence: CASHGQVDNSPLHF.

This rearrangement joins TRBV30 to TRBJ2-1; tentative D call: TRBD2 (6 bases). The CDR3 is 14 residues long. Germline V CDR1 and CDR2: GTSNPN, SVGIG (reference sequence). V dropped 6 bases and J dropped 2 bases, with 14 bases sitting between them. The CDR3 spells CACFTSLTYNEQFF. In DNA, the CDR3 is TGTGCCTGTTTCACTAGCCTGACCTACAATGAGCAGTTCTTC.

V usage is TRBV18 and J usage is TRBJ2-1, with 7 bases lining up with TRBD2. The V segment lost 2 bases and the J segment 7 bases; nucleotides outside the gene matches: 14. Germline CDR1 is KGHSH and CDR2 is LQKENI. This CDR3 is 17 amino acids long. CDR3 sequence (DNA): TGTGCCAGCTCACCAGAAAGGGGAGGACTAGGGCTAAATGAGCAGTTCTTC. Amino acid sequence: CASSPERGGLGLNEQFF. The complete variable domain, with remaining parts taken from reference TRBV18 and TRBJ2-1, reads NAGVMQNPRHLVRRRGQEARLRCSPMKGHSHVYWYRQLPEEGLKFMVYLQKENIIDESGMPKERFSAEFPKEGPSILRIQQVVRGDSAAYFCASSPERGGLGLNEQFFGPGTRLTVL.

This clone was seen a single time. The V call is TRBV2, the J call TRBJ1-2; 8 positions agree with TRBD1. This CDR3 region has 14 residues. The V gene's germline CDR1 is SNHLY and CDR2 FYNNEI. V shed 5 bases, J shed 4 bases, and the junction held 6 bases outside the gene matches. The CDR3 nucleotides read TGTGCCAGCAGTCGGGCAGGGGGCGTCTATGGCTACACCTTC. Amino acids: CASSRAGGVYGYTF.

This chain connects TRBV5-1 to TRBJ2-1; TRBD1 agrees at 7 bases. Germline-derived CDR1 and CDR2 are SGHRS and YFSETQ. The junction had 5 bases not matched to a gene; V was cut back by 4 bases and J by 4 bases. CDR3 length: 14 residues. Here the CDR3 reads CASSTGQLYNEQFF. The CDR3 DNA sequence: TGCGCCAGCAGCACGGGACAGTTATACAATGAGCAGTTCTTC.